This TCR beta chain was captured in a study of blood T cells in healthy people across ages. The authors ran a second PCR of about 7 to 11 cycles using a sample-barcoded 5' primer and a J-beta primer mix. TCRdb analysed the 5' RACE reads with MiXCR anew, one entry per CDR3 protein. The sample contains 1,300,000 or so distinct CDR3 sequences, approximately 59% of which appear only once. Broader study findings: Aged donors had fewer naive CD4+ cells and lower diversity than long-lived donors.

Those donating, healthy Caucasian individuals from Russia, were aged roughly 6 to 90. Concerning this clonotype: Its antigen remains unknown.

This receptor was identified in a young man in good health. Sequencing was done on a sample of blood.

CDR3 protein: CSATVLYGYTF. CDR3 sequence (DNA): TGCAGTGCCACCGTTCTTTATGGCTACACCTTC. The chain recombines TRBV20-1 with TRBJ1-2; D is unclear. The germline V gene has CDR1 DFQATT and CDR2 SNEGSKA (reference sequence). This CDR3 is 11 amino acids long. With 6 bases removed from V and 5 bases from J, the gap between germline ends came to 10 bases.